Listed here are 19 T cell receptor beta chains from one sample, sequenced in a study of blood T cell repertoires in COVID-19. Sequencing was performed with immunoSEQ multiplex PCR; in TCRdb, only in-frame clones are kept and a portion is missing. The top ten hold 8.3% of the sample, which has under 200,000 clones, 70% to 90% seen once. The specimen was peripheral blood. All receptors derive from a woman aged 55-75 years with COVID-19, enrolled during active disease.

The CDR3 nucleotides are TGCGCCAGCAGCTACCGCGGGACTAGCGAATTTTACGAGCAGTACTTC. Translated: CASSYRGTSEFYEQYF. The chain couples TRBV5-1 to TRBJ2-7; the match to TRBD2 covers 10 bases. The CDR3 runs 16 residues. V lost 3 bases to trimming and J lost 4 bases; unmatched junction nucleotides: 10. Germline V lookup: CDR1 SGHRS, CDR2 YFSETQ.

The rearrangement links TRBV25-1 to TRBJ1-1; D not resolved. The CDR3 totals 13 residues. The V and J ends lost 5 bases and 1 base respectively, with 8 bases between them. CDR1 is MGHDK, CDR2 SYGVNS, per germline. CDR3 DNA: TGTGCCAGCAGTTTTATCTCGAACACTGAAGCTTTCTTT. This gives the protein CASSFISNTEAFF.

V is TRBV27 and J is TRBJ1-4, with TRBD1 as a possible D gene (6 bases). CDR1 and CDR2 (germline): MNHEY, SMNVEV (reference sequence). V lost 6 bases to trimming and J lost 4 bases, with 12 bases between them. The length of the CDR3 is 14 residues. The CDR3, as DNA: TGTGCCAGCAGGCCAACAGGGCTTAATGAAAAACTGTTTTTT. This encodes CASRPTGLNEKLFF.

This chain links TRBV29-1 with TRBJ2-1; the match to TRBD2 covers 7 bases. This CDR3 contains 14 residues. Germline V gives CDR1 SQVTM, CDR2 ANQGSEA. Losses at the gene ends were 7 bases for V and 0 bases for J; bases not matched to a gene: 6. CDR3: CSGRQRGSYNEQFF. Here the CDR3 DNA reads TGCAGCGGCCGACAGCGGGGCTCCTACAATGAGCAGTTCTTC.

This clone was found once. V usage is TRBV10-3 and J usage is TRBJ1-3; D is undetermined. There are 14 residues in the CDR3. V lost 2 bases to trimming and J lost 3 bases, with 8 bases between them. CDR1 and CDR2 from the germline V gene are ENHRY and SYGVKD. The CDR3 reads CAISESDYGNTIYF. Written as DNA, the CDR3 is TGTGCCATCAGTGAGAGCGACTATGGAAACACCATATATTTT.

This clone showed up just once. The J gene is TRBJ1-4, the V gene TRBV7-9, with no clear D. Germline CDR1 and CDR2: SEHNR and FQNEAQ (reference sequence). This CDR3 region has 14 residues. Between the trimmed V and J ends, which lost 3 bases and 8 bases, there was a span of 13 bases. The CDR3 is CASSFGGNWEKLFF. Written as DNA, the CDR3 is TGTGCCAGCAGCTTTGGCGGTAATTGGGAAAAACTGTTTTTT.

J is TRBJ1-4 and V is TRBV5-8; D ambiguous. CDR3 length: 18 residues. The germline CDR1 and CDR2 sequences are SGHTS and YDEGEE. V was shortened by 4 bases and J by 7 bases, with 26 bases between the two germline ends. The CDR3 reads CASSAGRGYRGPTEKLFF. CDR3 bases: TGTGCCAGCAGCGCCGGCCGAGGGTACCGGGGTCCCACTGAAAAACTGTTTTTT.

This clone was seen only a few times. V and J are TRBV6-2 or TRBV6-3 and TRBJ2-1; D remains ambiguous. V lost 0 bases to trimming and J lost 0 bases, with 9 bases between them. Per the germline V gene, CDR1 is MNHEY and CDR2 is SVGEGT. The length of the CDR3 is 16 residues. The CDR3 coding sequence is TGTGCCAGCAGTTACTCGATTGGCGGCTCCTACAATGAGCAGTTCTTC. Translating it yields CASSYSIGGSYNEQFF.

The V call is TRBV5-6, the J call TRBJ2-7; D might be TRBD1 (6 bases). Germline-derived CDR1 and CDR2 are SGHDT and YYEEEE. The CDR3 covers 13 residues. Deletions cut 3 bases from V and 3 bases from J, with 10 bases between. The CDR3 bases are TGTGCCAGCAGCTGGGGACACCTCTACGAGCAGTACTTC. Its protein is CASSWGHLYEQYF.

This chain's CDR3 is CASSLAAGNNQPQHF. In DNA, the CDR3 is TGTGCCAGCAGCTTGGCCGCAGGGAATAATCAGCCCCAGCATTTT. The chain couples TRBV5-6 to TRBJ1-5, with a tentative D call TRBD1 (5 bases). V was shortened by 0 bases and J by 4 bases, with 11 bases between the two germline ends. The CDR3 consists of 15 residues. Germline-derived CDR1 and CDR2 are SGHDT and YYEEEE. Variable domain in full (rest from reference TRBV5-6 and TRBJ1-5): DAGVTQSPTHLIKTRGQQVTLRCSPKSGHDTVSWYQQALGQGPQFIFQYYEEEERQRGNFPDRFSGHQFPNYSSELNVNALLLGDSALYLCASSLAAGNNQPQHFGDGTRLSIL.

V and J are TRBV7-9 and TRBJ2-5, with D uncertain. Germline lookup yields CDR1 SEHNR and CDR2 FQNEAQ (reference sequence). This CDR3 contains 13 residues. Trimming shortened V by 5 bases and J by 3 bases, and 10 bases separated the two germline ends. The CDR3 region is CASSPKEKETQYF. The DNA for the CDR3 is TGTGCCAGCAGCCCAAAGGAGAAAGAGACCCAGTACTTC.

The chain employs TRBV19 and TRBJ1-2, with 10 bases matching TRBD1. Germline lookup yields CDR1 LNHDA and CDR2 SQIVND (reference sequence). The trim removed 6 bases at V and 3 bases at J, leaving 10 bases unmatched. The CDR3 sequence is 16 residues long. CDR3 protein: CASRILTGGRDYGYTF. Written as DNA, the CDR3 is TGTGCCAGTAGGATCTTGACAGGGGGCCGTGACTATGGCTACACCTTC. The variable domain in full, with the rest retrieved from reference TRBV19 and TRBJ1-2, is DGGITQSPKYLFRKEGQNVTLSCEQNLNHDAMYWYRQDPGQGLRLIYYSQIVNDFQKGDIAEGYSVSREKKESFPLTVTSAQKNPTAFYLCASRILTGGRDYGYTFGSGTRLTVV.

This clone was counted between two and nine times. V gene TRBV5-1 combines with J gene TRBJ1-3; possibly TRBD1 for D (5 bases). Trimming left V 5 bases short and J 0 bases short, with 9 bases between. This CDR3 contains 14 residues. CDR1 and CDR2 from the germline V gene are SGHRS and YFSETQ. CDR3 in DNA: TGCGCCAGCAGAAGACAGAGCTCTGGAAACACCATATATTTT. Translating gives CASRRQSSGNTIYF.

V and J are TRBV9 and TRBJ2-2; no definite D call. The germline V gene has CDR1 SGDLS and CDR2 YYNGEE. Trimming removed 7 bases from V and 7 bases from J, with 11 bases in between. The CDR3 spans 12 residues. The chain's CDR3 is CASGGRVGELFF. The CDR3 DNA sequence: TGTGCCAGCGGTGGGCGCGTCGGGGAGCTGTTTTTT.

This sequence joins TRBV6-4 and TRBJ2-2; possibly TRBD2 for D (6 bases). Trimming pared 4 bases from V and 3 bases from J, leaving 9 bases between. The CDR3 sequence is 14 residues long. Per germline, CDR1 MRHNA and CDR2 SNTAGT. The CDR3 is CASSAGSHTGELFF. The CDR3 bases are TGTGCCAGCAGTGCCGGGAGTCACACCGGGGAGCTGTTTTTT.

The chain has TRBV6-2 or TRBV6-3 and TRBJ2-1; the D gene is possibly TRBD1 (5 bases). The V gene lost 2 bases and the J gene lost 6 bases, with 17 bases spanning the gap. Germline assignment: CDR1 MNHEY and CDR2 SVGEGT. This CDR3 spans 16 amino acids. This CDR3 is CASSYGGWAGLNEQFF. The DNA for the CDR3 is TGTGCCAGCAGTTACGGTGGGTGGGCAGGGCTCAATGAGCAGTTCTTC.

This chain uses TRBV5-1 with TRBJ1-2, with a possible D match to TRBD1 (5 bases). V dropped 2 bases and J dropped 7 bases, with 21 bases sitting between them. The CDR3 totals 16 residues. Germline values: CDR1 SGHRS, CDR2 YFSETQ. The CDR3 DNA follows: TGCGCCAGCAGCTTTCAGGGTTCGGAGAGTCCGAGTGGCTACACCTTC. Translation: CASSFQGSESPSGYTF.

The chain combines TRBV29-1 with TRBJ1-5, with D maybe TRBD1 (5 bases). Trimming cost V 4 bases and J 5 bases, with 15 bases left between them. This CDR3 comprises 14 residues. Germline CDR1 SQVTM, CDR2 ANQGSEA. The CDR3, as DNA: TGCAGCGTTGGTGATGGGGCAGGGTATCAGCCCCAGCATTTT. It yields the protein CSVGDGAGYQPQHF.

The chain recombines TRBV7-3 with TRBJ2-2; 12 bases line up with TRBD1. The ends lost 5 bases at V and 4 bases at J; junction bases unmatched: 2. The germline gives CDR1 SGHTA, CDR2 FQGTGA. The CDR3 runs 15 residues. CDR3 amino acids: CASSRDRGPTGELFF. The CDR3 DNA sequence: TGTGCCAGCAGCCGGGACAGGGGGCCCACCGGGGAGCTGTTTTTT.